This TCR beta chain is drawn from a study of blood T cell repertoires in COVID-19. Overall study context: From T cells, B-cell-depleted T cells, or PBMCs came the material, which was cDNA or gDNA.

Per the germline V gene, CDR1 is LNHDA and CDR2 is SQIVND (reference sequence). This CDR3 has 15 residues. V lost 6 bases, J lost 4 bases, and 16 bases lay in between. TCRdb's copy holds only in-frame clones and misses some; the assay was immunoSEQ multiplex PCR. The sample includes about 240,000 clones, about four fifths of them seen just once. The chain couples TRBV19 to TRBJ1-5; D not resolved. The sequenced sample was peripheral blood. This clonotype originated in a woman aged 18-29 years with acute or convalescent COVID-19. This chain's CDR3 is CASSSAPGSNQPQHF. In DNA, the CDR3 is TGTGCCAGTAGCTCAGCCCCGGGTAGTAATCAGCCCCAGCATTTT.